This entry describes one T cell receptor (beta chain). Its antigen is unknown. The junction departs from the called germline gene at one end, perhaps through a read error. From the RT-PCR reads, TCRdb called clonotypes with MiXCR, one entry per CDR3 protein. The sample carries a few hundred thousand distinct CDR3 sequences, 14% recorded once. The CDR3 sequence is 15 residues long. The sample belongs to a study of response to subunit inactivated influenza vaccine. Findings of the study overall: It was the authors' suggestion that each seasonal influenza vaccination recruits few new T cells.

The sample in question was PBMCs from blood, obtained about 11 days after vaccination. The rearrangement uses TRBV12-3 or TRBV12-4 and TRBJ2-2, with 7 bases aligning to TRBD1. The receptor comes from a man aged 45-65 years who received an inactivated influenza vaccine. CDR3 sequence: CDSREQGMNTGELFF. DNA of the CDR3: TGTGACAGCAGGGAACAGGGGATGAACACCGGGGAGCTGTTTTTT.